These 20 T cell receptor beta chains originate from one sample sequenced in a study of blood T cells in healthy people across ages. For the second PCR, which ran for about 6 to 11 cycles, a sample-barcoded 5' primer and a J-beta primer mix were used. TCRdb redid the calling of the 5' RACE reads with MiXCR, one entry per CDR3 protein. The sample lists approximately 2,000,000 distinct CDR3 sequences, about two fifths seen once, with 23% in the top ten. Source material: blood. These receptors were collected from a human donor in good health.

The CDR3 DNA reads as TGCGCCAGCACTCCGATGGGGGGGCCTGCGACGCAGTACTTC. Amino acids: CASTPMGGPATQYF. This sequence joins TRBV5-1 and TRBJ2-7, with D possibly being TRBD2 (7 bases). V was trimmed by 6 bases and J by 9 bases, leaving 22 bases between them. The germline gives CDR1 SGHRS, CDR2 YFSETQ. The length of the CDR3 is 14 residues.

The table lists this clonotype with a few counts. The chain employs TRBV20-1 and TRBJ2-1, with 7 bases aligning to TRBD2. Germline V gene sequence: CDR1 DFQATT, CDR2 SNEGSKA (reference sequence). The junction had 14 bases not matched to a gene; V was cut back by 6 bases and J by 6 bases. This CDR3 contains 15 residues. The CDR3 spells CSAQDLRAGSNEQFF. The CDR3 region has the DNA TGCAGTGCCCAAGATTTACGAGCGGGGTCCAATGAGCAGTTCTTC.

This clonotype appeared a single time. The chain uses TRBV5-1 and TRBJ1-1, with 12 bases fitting TRBD1. Germline trimming cut 3 bases from V and 8 bases from J; bases unmatched to any gene: 5. The CDR3 consists of 14 residues. Germline V CDR1 and CDR2: SGHRS, YFSETQ. The CDR3: CASSSGQGADEAFF. CDR3 nucleotide sequence: TGCGCCAGCAGCTCGGGACAGGGGGCGGACGAAGCTTTCTTT.

This clonotype was recorded a few times. The germline gene is not matched at one end of the junction; a read error may be the cause. The J gene is TRBJ1-1, the V gene TRBV20-1; TRBD1 might be the D (5 bases). CDR1 is DFQATT and CDR2 is SNEGSKA in the germline V gene (reference sequence). There are 13 residues in the CDR3. Here the CDR3 reads CSARDRVNTVAFF. DNA of the CDR3: TGCAGTGCTAGAGACAGGGTGAACACTGTAGCTTTCTTT.

J is TRBJ2-1 and V is TRBV27, with TRBD1 identical over 12 bases. The CDR3 sequence is 16 residues long. Germline V gene data show CDR1 as MNHEY and CDR2 as SMNVEV (reference sequence). V shed 5 bases, J shed 9 bases, and the junction held 11 bases outside the gene matches. The DNA for the CDR3 is TGTGCCAGCAGTCCGGGGGACAGGGGGCTCCGGTTTGAGCAGTTCTTC. Translation: CASSPGDRGLRFEQFF.

CDR3: CATSIPGQEPDTQYF. CDR3 sequence (DNA): TGTGCCACCAGCATACCGGGACAGGAGCCAGATACGCAGTATTTT. This chain links TRBV15 with TRBJ2-3; 8 nucleotides align to TRBD1. CDR1 LNHNV and CDR2 YYDKDF come from the germline V gene (reference sequence). V lost 4 bases to trimming and J lost 4 bases; unmatched junction nucleotides: 7. The CDR3 spans 15 residues.

This clonotype occurred a few times. This rearrangement joins TRBV20-1 to TRBJ2-1; 8 nucleotides match TRBD2. Germline-derived CDR1 and CDR2 are DFQATT and SNEGSKA (reference sequence). This CDR3 has 14 residues. V shed 3 bases and J 2 bases; nucleotides not matched to a gene: 3. The CDR3 region has the DNA TGCAGTGCTAGTAGCGGGGTGACCTACAATGAGCAGTTCTTC. Protein sequence: CSASSGVTYNEQFF.

CDR3 residues: CASSQVGTGTIFYEQYF. The CDR3 DNA is TGCGCCAGCAGCCAAGTTGGGACCGGGACAATATTCTACGAGCAGTACTTC. The chain employs TRBV4-1 and TRBJ2-7; TRBD1 is a possible D gene (6 bases). CDR1 and CDR2 (germline): MGHRA, YSYEKL. The V gene lost 1 base and the J gene lost 3 bases, with 19 bases spanning the gap. The CDR3 has 17 amino acids.

This chain uses TRBV5-1 with TRBJ2-6, with 10 bases that match TRBD1. The CDR3 covers 17 residues. Germline V gene lookup returns CDR1 SGHRS and CDR2 YFSETQ. J was trimmed by 2 bases and V by 0 bases; bases with no gene match: 2. CDR3 sequence: CASSLDGQGAGANVLTF. The CDR3 DNA reads as TGCGCCAGCAGCTTGGACGGACAGGGGGCTGGGGCCAACGTCCTGACTTTC.

The rearrangement links TRBV7-9 to TRBJ1-1, with 9 bases fitting TRBD1. This CDR3 comprises 15 residues. The V gene's germline CDR1 is SEHNR and CDR2 FQNEAQ (reference sequence). V lost 5 bases to trimming and J lost 4 bases; unmatched junction nucleotides: 8. The CDR3 spells CASSLGQGRSTEAFF. CDR3 nucleotides: TGTGCCAGCAGCCTAGGACAGGGGAGGTCCACTGAAGCTTTCTTT.

The CDR3 loop is CASSPFTEKLNYGYTF. The CDR3 nucleotides read TGTGCCAGCTCACCGTTTACCGAGAAACTTAACTATGGCTACACCTTC. The chain couples TRBV18 to TRBJ1-2; D remains ambiguous. Germline V lookup: CDR1 KGHSH, CDR2 LQKENI. Deletions cut 3 bases from V and 1 base from J, with 15 bases between. This CDR3 comprises 16 residues.

This clonotype was detected only a few times. The chain couples TRBV6-5 to TRBJ1-2; 9 bases match TRBD1. With 10 bases clipped from V and 6 bases from J, the junction kept 12 bases outside the gene matches. Germline-derived CDR1 and CDR2 are MNHEY and SVGAGI. This CDR3 spans 14 amino acids. CDR3 amino acids: CANSPDTGGDGYTF. CDR3 coding DNA: TGTGCCAACTCCCCAGACACAGGGGGCGATGGCTACACCTTC.

The chain combines TRBV7-2 with TRBJ2-5; 12 bases fit TRBD2. Germline CDR1 SGHTA, CDR2 FQGNSA. This CDR3 spans 16 amino acids. V shed 5 bases, J shed 5 bases, and the junction held 9 bases outside the gene matches. The DNA of the CDR3 is TGTGCCAGCAGCCCTCCTAGCGGGGGGGCCGGGGAGACCCAGTACTTC. It specifies CASSPPSGGAGETQYF.

This clonotype was seen only a few times. CDR3 nucleotides: TGTGCCACCAGCAGAGAGGGTAGGCAGTATGGCTACACCTTC. Amino acid sequence: CATSREGRQYGYTF. The V and J genes are TRBV15 and TRBJ1-2; D is unresolved. Germline CDR1 and CDR2: LNHNV and YYDKDF (reference sequence). The CDR3 contains 14 residues. V was shortened by 0 bases and J by 5 bases, with 10 bases between the two germline ends.

The CDR3 DNA sequence: TGTGCCAGCAGATCTCCGGCTGTGTATGGCTACACCTTC. This translates into CASRSPAVYGYTF. The chain recombines TRBV28 with TRBJ1-2; D not certain. The CDR3 totals 13 residues. V was shortened by 6 bases and J by 5 bases, with 13 bases between the two germline ends. Per the germline V gene, CDR1 is MDHEN and CDR2 is SYDVKM.

This chain connects TRBV29-1 to TRBJ2-3, with 7 bases identical to TRBD2. Germline lookup yields CDR1 SQVTM and CDR2 ANQGSEA. V shed 6 bases and J 1 base; nucleotides not matched to a gene: 7. CDR3 length: 14 amino acids. The CDR3 sequence is CSVREAVGTDTQYF. In DNA form, the CDR3 reads TGCAGCGTACGGGAGGCGGTGGGCACAGATACGCAGTATTTT.

This chain joins TRBV12-5 and TRBJ1-5, with 7 bases fitting TRBD1. The trim removed 4 bases at V and 2 bases at J, leaving 8 bases unmatched. Germline V CDR1 and CDR2: LGHNT, FRNRAP. This CDR3 contains 16 residues. CDR3 DNA sequence: TGTGCTAGTGGTTCCCCCACAGGGGTGGGCAATCAGCCCCAGCATTTT. It is translated as CASGSPTGVGNQPQHF. Supplemented by reference TRBV12-5 and TRBJ1-5, the full variable domain reads DARVTQTPRHKVTEMGQEVTMRCQPILGHNTVFWYRQTMMQGLELLAYFRNRAPLDDSGMPKDRFSAEMPDATLATLKIQPSEPRDSAVYFCASGSPTGVGNQPQHFGDGTRLSIL.

CDR3 sequence: CSGMTGGVFHEQFF. The CDR3 DNA is TGCAGTGGCATGACAGGGGGCGTCTTTCATGAGCAGTTCTTC. The chain joins TRBV20-1 to TRBJ2-1, with 10 bases lining up with TRBD1. This CDR3 is built from 14 residues. J gave up 8 bases and V 7 bases, and 11 bases lay outside the gene matches. Per the germline V gene, CDR1 is DFQATT and CDR2 is SNEGSKA (reference sequence).

This clonotype was seen a handful of times. The chain combines TRBV30 with TRBJ1-2; 7 bases map to TRBD1. V shed 2 bases, J shed 3 bases, and the junction held 3 bases outside the gene matches. CDR1 and CDR2 (germline): GTSNPN, SVGIG (reference sequence). The CDR3 has 13 residues. The DNA of the CDR3 is TGTGCCTGGAGTCTTGGGACAGACTATGGCTACACCTTC. It yields the protein CAWSLGTDYGYTF.

The chain couples TRBV6-2 or TRBV6-3 to TRBJ2-1, with D possibly being TRBD2 (6 bases). The CDR3 sequence is 14 residues long. The germline CDR1 and CDR2 sequences are MNHEY and SVGEGT. V was trimmed by 5 bases and J by 6 bases, leaving 14 bases between them. The CDR3 DNA reads as TGTGCCAGCAGTCTGACTAGGACTTCCAATGAGCAGTTCTTC. The encoded protein is CASSLTRTSNEQFF.